This record covers a single T cell receptor (beta chain). Germline-derived CDR1 and CDR2 are PRHDT and FYEKMQ (reference sequence). The CDR3 extends over 15 amino acids. V was trimmed by 1 base and J by 0 bases, leaving 10 bases between them. The sample is drawn from a study of CD8 T cells in Susac syndrome. Sequencing of TCR beta drew on CD8+ and CD4+ T cells from blood. The multiple sclerosis control cohort comprised treatment-naive individuals presenting with stable or active relapsing-remitting disease. TEMRA cells were FACS-enriched, while CD8+ and CD4+ T cells were negatively isolated. Roughly 0.45 to 1 ug RNA was reverse transcribed with random hexamers. Multiplex immunoSEQ PCR targeted 54 Vbeta and 13 Jbeta TCR beta segments. Using its own MiXCR run on the immunoSEQ multiplex PCR reads, TCRdb lists one record per CDR3 protein. The sample lists about 280,000 distinct CDR3 sequences; approximately 84% were seen once.

What was sequenced was CD8+ T cells from PBMCs. The rearrangement uses TRBV13 and TRBJ2-7, with a tentative D call TRBD1 (5 bases). This clonotype was obtained from a human donor with multiple sclerosis. Here the CDR3 DNA reads TGTGCCAGCAGCTTAGCCGGACACACCTCCTACGAGCAGTACTTC. Its translation: CASSLAGHTSYEQYF.